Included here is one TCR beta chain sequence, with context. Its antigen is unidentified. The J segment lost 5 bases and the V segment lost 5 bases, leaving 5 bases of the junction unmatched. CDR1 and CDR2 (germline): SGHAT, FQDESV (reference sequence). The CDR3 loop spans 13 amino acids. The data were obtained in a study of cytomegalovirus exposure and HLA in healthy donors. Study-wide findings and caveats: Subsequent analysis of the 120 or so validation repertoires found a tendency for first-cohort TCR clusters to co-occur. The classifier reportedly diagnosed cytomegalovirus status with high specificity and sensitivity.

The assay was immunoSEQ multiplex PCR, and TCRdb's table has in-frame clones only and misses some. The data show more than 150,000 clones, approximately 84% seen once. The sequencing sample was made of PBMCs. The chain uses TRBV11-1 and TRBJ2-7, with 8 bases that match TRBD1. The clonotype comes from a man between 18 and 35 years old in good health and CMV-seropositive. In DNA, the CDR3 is TGTGCCAGCAGCCGCGGACAGGGCAACGAGCAGTACTTC. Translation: CASSRGQGNEQYF.